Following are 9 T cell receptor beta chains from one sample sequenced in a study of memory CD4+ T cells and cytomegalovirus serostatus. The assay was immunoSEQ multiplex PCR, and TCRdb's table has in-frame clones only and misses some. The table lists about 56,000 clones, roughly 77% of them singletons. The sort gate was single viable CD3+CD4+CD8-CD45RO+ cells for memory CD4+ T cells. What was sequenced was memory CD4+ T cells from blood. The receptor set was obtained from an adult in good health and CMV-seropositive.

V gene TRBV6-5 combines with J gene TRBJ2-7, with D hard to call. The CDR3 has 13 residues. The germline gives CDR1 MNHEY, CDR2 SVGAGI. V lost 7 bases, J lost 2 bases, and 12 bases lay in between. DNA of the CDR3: TGTGCCAGCACCCATCCCGGAGCCTACGAGCAGTACTTC. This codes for CASTHPGAYEQYF.

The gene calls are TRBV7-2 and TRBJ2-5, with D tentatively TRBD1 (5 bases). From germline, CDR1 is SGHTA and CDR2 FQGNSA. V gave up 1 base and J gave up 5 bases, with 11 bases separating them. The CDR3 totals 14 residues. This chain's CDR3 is CASSLVGDKETQYF. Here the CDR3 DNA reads TGTGCCAGCAGCTTAGTAGGGGATAAGGAGACCCAGTACTTC.

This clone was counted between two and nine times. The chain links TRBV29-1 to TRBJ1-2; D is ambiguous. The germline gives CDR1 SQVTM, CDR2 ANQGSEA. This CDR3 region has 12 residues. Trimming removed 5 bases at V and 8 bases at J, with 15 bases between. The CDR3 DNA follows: TGCAGCGTTTTAACCGAGGGAGTAGGCTACACCTTC. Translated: CSVLTEGVGYTF.

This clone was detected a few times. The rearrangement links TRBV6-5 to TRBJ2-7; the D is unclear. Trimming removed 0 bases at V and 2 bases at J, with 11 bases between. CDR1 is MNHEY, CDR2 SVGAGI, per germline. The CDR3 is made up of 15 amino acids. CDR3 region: CASSYSFTAPYEQYF. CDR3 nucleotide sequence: TGTGCCAGCAGTTACTCGTTCACGGCCCCCTACGAGCAGTACTTC.

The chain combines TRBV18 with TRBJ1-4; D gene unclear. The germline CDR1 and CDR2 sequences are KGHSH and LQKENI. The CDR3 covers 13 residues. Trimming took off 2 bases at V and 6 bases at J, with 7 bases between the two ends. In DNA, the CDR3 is TGTGCCAGCTCACCATCTCAGGATGAAAAACTGTTTTTT. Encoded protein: CASSPSQDEKLFF.

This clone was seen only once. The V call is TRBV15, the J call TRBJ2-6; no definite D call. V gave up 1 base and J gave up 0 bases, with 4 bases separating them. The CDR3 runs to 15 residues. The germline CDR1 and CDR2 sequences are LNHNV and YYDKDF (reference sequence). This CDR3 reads CATSRAGSGANVLTF. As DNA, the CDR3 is TGTGCCACCAGCAGAGCGGGCTCTGGGGCCAACGTCCTGACTTTC.

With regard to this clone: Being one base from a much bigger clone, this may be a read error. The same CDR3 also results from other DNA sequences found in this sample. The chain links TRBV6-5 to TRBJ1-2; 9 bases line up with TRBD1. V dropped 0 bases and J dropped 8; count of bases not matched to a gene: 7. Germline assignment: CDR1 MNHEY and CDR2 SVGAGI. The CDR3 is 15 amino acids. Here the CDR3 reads CASSYSGQGGYGYTF. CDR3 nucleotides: TGTGCCAGCAGTTACTCGGGACAGGGTGGCTACGGCTACACCTTC.

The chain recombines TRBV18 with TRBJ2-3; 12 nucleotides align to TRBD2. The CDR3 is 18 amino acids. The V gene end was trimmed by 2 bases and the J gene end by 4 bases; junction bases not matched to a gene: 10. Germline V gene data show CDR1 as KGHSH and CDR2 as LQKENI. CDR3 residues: CASSPRLAGDSYADTQYF. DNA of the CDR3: TGTGCCAGCTCACCAAGACTAGCGGGAGATTCTTACGCAGATACGCAGTATTTT.

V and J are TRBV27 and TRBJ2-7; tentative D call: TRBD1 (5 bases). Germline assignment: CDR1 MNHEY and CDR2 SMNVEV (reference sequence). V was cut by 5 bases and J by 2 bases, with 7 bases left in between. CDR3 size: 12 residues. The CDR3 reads CASSDRPYEQYV. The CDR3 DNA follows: TGTGCCAGCAGTGACAGACCCTACGAGCAGTACGTC.